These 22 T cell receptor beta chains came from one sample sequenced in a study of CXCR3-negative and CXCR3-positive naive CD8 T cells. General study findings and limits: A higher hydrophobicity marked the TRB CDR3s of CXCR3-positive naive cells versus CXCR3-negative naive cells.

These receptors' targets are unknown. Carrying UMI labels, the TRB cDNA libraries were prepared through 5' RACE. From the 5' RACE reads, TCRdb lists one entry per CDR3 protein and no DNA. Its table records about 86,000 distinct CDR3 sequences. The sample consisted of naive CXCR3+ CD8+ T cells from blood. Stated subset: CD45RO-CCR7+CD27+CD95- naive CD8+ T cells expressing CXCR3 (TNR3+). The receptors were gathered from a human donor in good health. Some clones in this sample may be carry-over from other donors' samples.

The CDR3 reads CASSQDRDYPFREQFF. V gene TRBV4-3 combines with J gene TRBJ2-1; as DNA is missing, the TRBD2 call by TCRdb cannot be tested. CDR1 LGHNA and CDR2 YSLEER come from the germline V gene. The CDR3 contains 16 residues.

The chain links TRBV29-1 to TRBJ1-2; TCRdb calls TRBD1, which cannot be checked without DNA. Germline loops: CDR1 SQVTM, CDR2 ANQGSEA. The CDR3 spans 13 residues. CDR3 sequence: CSVEVGDRVGYTF.

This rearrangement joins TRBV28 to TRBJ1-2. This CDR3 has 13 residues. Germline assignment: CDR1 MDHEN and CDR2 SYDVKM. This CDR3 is CASSPLAGWGYTF.

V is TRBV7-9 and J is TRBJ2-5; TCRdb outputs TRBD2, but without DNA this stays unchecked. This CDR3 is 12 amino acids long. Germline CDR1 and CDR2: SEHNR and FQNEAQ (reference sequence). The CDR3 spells CASGRAQETQYF.

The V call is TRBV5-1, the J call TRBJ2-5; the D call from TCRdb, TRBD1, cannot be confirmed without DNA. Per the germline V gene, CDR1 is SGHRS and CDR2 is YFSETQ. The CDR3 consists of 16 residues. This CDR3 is CASSFGVQFLQETQYF.

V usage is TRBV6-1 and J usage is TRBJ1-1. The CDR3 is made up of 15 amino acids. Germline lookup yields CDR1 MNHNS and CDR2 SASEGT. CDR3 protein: CASSEEMGPNTEAFF.

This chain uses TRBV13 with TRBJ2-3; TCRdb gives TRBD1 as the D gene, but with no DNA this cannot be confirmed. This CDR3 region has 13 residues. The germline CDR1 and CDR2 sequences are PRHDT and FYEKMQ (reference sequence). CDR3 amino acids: CATSTGLPDTQYF.

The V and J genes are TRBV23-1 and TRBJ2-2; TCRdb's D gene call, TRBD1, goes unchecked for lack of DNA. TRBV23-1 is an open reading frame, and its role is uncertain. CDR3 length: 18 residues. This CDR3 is CASSPEIARQGNTGELFF.

The CDR3 region is CATSSPGLAGAEQYF. The chain joins TRBV15 to TRBJ2-7; the D gene TCRdb calls, TRBD2, cannot be checked with no DNA. The CDR3 runs 15 residues. In germline, CDR1 is LNHNV, CDR2 YYDKDF (reference sequence).

The CDR3 is CASRGGAGDYEQYF. The chain employs TRBV5-1 and TRBJ2-7; TCRdb lists TRBD1, though no DNA is available to test this call. CDR1 is SGHRS and CDR2 is YFSETQ in the germline V gene. This CDR3 region has 14 residues.

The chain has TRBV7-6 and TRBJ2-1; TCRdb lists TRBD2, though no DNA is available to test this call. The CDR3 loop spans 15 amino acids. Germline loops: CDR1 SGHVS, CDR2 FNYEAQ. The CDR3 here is CASSPPGTSRNEQFF.

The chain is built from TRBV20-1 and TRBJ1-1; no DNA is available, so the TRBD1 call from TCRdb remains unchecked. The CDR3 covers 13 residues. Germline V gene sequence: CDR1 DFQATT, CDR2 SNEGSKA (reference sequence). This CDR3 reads CSARDPGGTQAFF.

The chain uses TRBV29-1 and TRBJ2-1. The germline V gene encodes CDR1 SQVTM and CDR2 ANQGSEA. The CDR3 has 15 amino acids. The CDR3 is CSVEAFGSSYNEQFF.

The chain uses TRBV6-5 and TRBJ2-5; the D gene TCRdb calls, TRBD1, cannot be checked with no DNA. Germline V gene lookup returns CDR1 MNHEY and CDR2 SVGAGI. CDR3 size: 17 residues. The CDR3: CASSYGPQDWKGETQYF.

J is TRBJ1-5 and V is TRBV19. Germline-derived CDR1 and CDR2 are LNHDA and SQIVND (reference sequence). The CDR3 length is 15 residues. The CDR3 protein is CASSMRREFNQPQHF.

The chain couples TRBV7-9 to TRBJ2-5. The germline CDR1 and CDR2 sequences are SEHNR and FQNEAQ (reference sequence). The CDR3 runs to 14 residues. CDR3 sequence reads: CASRNTGYQETQYF.

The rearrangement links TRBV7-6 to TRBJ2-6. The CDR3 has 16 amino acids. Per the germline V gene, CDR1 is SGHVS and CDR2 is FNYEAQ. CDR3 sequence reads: CASSLGENSGANVLTF. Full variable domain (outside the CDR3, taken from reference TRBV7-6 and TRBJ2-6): GAGVSQSPRYKVTKRGQDVALRCDPISGHVSLYWYRQALGQGPEFLTYFNYEAQQDKSGLPNDRFSAERPEGSISTLTIQRTEQRDSAMYRCASSLGENSGANVLTFGAGSRLTVL.

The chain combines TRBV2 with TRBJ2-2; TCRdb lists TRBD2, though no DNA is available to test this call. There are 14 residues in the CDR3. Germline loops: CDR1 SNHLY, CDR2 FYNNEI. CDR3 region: CATNSGRGHGELFF.

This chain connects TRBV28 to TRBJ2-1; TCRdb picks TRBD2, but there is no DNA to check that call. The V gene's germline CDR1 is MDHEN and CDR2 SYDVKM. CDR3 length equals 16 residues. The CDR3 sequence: CASSSPSGSSYNERFF.

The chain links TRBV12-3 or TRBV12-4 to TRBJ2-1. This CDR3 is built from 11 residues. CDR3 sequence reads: CASSLGLEQFF.

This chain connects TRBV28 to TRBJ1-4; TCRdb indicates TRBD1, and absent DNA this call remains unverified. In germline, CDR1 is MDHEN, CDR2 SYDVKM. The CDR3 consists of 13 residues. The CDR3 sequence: CAAQGDTNEKLFF.

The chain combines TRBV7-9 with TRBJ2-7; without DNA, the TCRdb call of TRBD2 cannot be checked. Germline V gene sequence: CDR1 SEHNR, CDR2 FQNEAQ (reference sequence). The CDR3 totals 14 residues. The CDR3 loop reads CASSAGALSYEQYF.